The following is a T cell receptor beta chain sequence with its context. Its target is not known. These data come from a study of OX40 agonist ivuxolimab in advanced cancers. Turning to the study itself: Three individuals attained partial responses, comprising one hepatocellular carcinoma case and two cutaneous melanoma cases. Findings and limits, study-wide: The specificity for antigen of the expanded peripheral T cells was not determined. Partial responders treated at 0.1-3.0 mg/kg exhibited clonal expansion among the lowest measured.

Per the germline V gene, CDR1 is ENHRY and CDR2 is SYGVKD. This CDR3 has 15 amino acids. The V and J ends lost 2 bases and 7 bases, in that order; junction bases with no gene match: 7. Baseline, cycle 4 day 1, and cycle 7 day 1 were the blood sampling points. Some clones are missing from TCRdb's copy, which holds only in-frame ones; the method was immunoSEQ multiplex PCR. The sample lists around 63,000 clones, nearly 90% occurring once. The clonotype comes from an adult with an advanced solid tumor such as melanoma, head and neck, liver or kidney cancer. Sequences were derived from CD4+ or CD8+ T cells sorted from blood, sampled in a trial of the OX40 agonist ivuxolimab. The V call is TRBV10-3, the J call TRBJ2-2, with 7 nucleotides matching TRBD1. The CDR3 DNA follows: TGTGCCATCAGTGAGCGAGGGGGCGCTGTCGGGGAGCTGTTTTTT. It is translated as CAISERGGAVGELFF.